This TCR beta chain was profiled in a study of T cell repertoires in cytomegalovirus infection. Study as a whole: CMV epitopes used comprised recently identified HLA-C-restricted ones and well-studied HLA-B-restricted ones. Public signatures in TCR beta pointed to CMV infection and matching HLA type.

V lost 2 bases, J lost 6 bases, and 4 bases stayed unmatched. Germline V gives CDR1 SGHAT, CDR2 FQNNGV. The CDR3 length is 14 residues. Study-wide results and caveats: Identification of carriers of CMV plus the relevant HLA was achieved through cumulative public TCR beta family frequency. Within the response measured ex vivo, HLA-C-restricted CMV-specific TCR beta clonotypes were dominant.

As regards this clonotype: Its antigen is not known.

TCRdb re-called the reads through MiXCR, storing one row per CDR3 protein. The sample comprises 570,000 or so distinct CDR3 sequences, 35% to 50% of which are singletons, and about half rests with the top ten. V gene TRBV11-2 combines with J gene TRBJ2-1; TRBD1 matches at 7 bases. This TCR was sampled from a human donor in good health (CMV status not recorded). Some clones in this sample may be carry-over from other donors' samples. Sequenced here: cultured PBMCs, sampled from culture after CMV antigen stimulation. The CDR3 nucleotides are TGTGCCAGCAGCTTAAGGGGGACAGTCAATGAGCAGTTCTTC. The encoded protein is CASSLRGTVNEQFF.